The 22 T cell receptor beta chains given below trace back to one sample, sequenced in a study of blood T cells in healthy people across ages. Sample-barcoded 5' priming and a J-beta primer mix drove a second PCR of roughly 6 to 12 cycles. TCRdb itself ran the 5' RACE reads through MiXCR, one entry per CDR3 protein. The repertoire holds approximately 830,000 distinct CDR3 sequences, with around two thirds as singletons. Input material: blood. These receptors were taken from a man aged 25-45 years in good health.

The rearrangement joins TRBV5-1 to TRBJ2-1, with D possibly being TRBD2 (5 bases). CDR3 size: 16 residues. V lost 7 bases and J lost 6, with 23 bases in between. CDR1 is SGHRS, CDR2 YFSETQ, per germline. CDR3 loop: CASSSGPGKLGNEQFF. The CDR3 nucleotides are TGCGCCAGCTCCTCCGGTCCGGGGAAATTAGGCAATGAGCAGTTCTTC. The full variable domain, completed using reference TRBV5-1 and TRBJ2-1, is KAGVTQTPRYLIKTRGQQVTLSCSPISGHRSVSWYQQTPGQGLQFLFEYFSETQRNKGNFPGRFSGRQFSNSRSEMNVSTLELGDSALYLCASSSGPGKLGNEQFFGPGTRLTVL.

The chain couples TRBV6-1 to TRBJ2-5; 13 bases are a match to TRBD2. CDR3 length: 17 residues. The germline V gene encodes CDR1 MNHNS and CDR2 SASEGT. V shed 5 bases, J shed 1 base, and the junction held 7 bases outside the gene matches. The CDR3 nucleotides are TGTGCCAGCAGTCGACTAGCGGGGGGCGTGGGCCAAGAGACCCAGTACTTC. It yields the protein CASSRLAGGVGQETQYF.

CDR3 DNA sequence: TGCAGTGCCAGGTTCGATGTTTTGGAGACCCAGTACTTC. Its protein is CSARFDVLETQYF. The chain is built from TRBV20-1 and TRBJ2-5; D is uncertain. V gave up 6 bases and J gave up 5 bases, with 16 bases separating them. Germline loops: CDR1 DFQATT, CDR2 SNEGSKA (reference sequence). The CDR3 has 13 residues.

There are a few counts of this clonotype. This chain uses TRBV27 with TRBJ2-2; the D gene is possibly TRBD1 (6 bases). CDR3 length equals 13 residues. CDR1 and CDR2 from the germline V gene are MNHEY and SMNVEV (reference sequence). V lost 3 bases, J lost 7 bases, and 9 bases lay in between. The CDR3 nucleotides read TGTGCCAGCAGTTTGAGGGGGAGCGGGGAGCTGTTTTTT. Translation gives CASSLRGSGELFF.

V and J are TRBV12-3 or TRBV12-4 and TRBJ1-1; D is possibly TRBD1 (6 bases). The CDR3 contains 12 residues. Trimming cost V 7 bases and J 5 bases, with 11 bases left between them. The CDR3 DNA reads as TGTGCCAGCAACTACAGGGTTACTGAAGCTTTCTTT. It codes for CASNYRVTEAFF.

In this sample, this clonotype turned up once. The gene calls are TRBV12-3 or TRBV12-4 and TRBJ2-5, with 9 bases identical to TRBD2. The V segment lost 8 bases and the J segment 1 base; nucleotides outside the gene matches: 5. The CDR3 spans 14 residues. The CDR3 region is CASRKAGGQETQYF. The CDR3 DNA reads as TGTGCCAGCCGGAAAGCGGGGGGCCAAGAGACCCAGTACTTC.

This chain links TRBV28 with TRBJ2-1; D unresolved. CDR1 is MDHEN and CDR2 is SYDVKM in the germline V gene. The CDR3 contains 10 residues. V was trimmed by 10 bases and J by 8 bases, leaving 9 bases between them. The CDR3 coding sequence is TGTGCCACCTTTACGCATGAGCAGTTCTTC. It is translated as CATFTHEQFF.

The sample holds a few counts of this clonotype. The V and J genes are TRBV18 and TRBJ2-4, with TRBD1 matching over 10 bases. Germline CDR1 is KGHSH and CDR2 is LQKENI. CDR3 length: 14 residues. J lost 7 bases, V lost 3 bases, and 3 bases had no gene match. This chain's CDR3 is CASSPGQGMNIQYF. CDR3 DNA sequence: TGTGCCAGCTCACCGGGACAGGGGATGAACATTCAGTACTTC.

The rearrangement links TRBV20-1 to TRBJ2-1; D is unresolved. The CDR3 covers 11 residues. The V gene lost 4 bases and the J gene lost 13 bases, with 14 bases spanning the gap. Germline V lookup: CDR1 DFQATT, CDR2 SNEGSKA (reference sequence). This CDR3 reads CSATSSTVQFF. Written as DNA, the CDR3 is TGCAGTGCTACGTCCAGCACCGTTCAGTTCTTC.

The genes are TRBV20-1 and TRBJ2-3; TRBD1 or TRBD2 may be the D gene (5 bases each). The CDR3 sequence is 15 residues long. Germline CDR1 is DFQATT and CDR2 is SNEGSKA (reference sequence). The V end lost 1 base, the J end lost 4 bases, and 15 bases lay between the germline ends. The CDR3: CSARAGPRDPDTQYF. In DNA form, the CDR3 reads TGCAGTGCTAGAGCAGGACCCAGGGACCCAGATACGCAGTATTTT.

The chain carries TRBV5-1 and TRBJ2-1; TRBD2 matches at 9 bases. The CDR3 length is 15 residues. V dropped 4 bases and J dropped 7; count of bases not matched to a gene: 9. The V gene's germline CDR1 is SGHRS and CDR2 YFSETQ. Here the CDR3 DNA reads TGCGCCAGCAGCACCCAGCGGGGGGCCCATAATGAGCAGTTCTTC. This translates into CASSTQRGAHNEQFF.

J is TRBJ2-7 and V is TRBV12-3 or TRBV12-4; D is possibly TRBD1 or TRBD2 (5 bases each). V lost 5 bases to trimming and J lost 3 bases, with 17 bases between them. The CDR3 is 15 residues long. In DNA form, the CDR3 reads TGTGCCAGCAGTGCAGGCTCCGGGGCAAACTACGAGCAGTACTTC. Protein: CASSAGSGANYEQYF.

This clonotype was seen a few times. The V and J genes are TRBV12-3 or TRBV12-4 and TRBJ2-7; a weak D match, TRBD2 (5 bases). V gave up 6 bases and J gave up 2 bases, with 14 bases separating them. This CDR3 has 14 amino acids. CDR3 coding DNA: TGTGCCAGCAGGGCCTCGGCCGGGACCTACGAGCAGTACTTC. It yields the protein CASRASAGTYEQYF.

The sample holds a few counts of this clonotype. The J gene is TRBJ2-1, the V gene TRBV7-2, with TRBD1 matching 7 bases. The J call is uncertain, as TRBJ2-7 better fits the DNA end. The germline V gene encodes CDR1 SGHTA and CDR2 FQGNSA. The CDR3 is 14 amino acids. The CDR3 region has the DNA TGTGCCAGCAGCTTAGTAGACAGGGTGTTGGAGCAGTACTTC. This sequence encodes CASSLVDRVLEQYF.

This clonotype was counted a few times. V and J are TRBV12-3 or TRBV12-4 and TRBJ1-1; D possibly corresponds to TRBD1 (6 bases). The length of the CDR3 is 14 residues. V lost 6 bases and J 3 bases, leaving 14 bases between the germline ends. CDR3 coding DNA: TGTGCCAGCAGGAGGGGGGTCGAGGACACTGAAGCTTTCTTT. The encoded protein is CASRRGVEDTEAFF.

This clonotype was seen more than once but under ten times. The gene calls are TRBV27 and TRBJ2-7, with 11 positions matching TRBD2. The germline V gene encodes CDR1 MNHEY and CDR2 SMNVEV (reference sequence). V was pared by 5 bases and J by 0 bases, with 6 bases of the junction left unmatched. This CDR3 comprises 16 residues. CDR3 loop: CASSAQLAGASYEQYF. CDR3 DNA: TGTGCCAGCAGTGCACAACTAGCGGGGGCCTCCTACGAGCAGTACTTC.

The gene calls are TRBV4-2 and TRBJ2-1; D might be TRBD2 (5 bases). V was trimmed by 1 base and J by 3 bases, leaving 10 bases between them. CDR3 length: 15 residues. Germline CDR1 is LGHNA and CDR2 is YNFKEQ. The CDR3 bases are TGTGCCAGCAGCCAAGCGGGCCGGGACTACAATGAGCAGTTCTTC. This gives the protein CASSQAGRDYNEQFF.

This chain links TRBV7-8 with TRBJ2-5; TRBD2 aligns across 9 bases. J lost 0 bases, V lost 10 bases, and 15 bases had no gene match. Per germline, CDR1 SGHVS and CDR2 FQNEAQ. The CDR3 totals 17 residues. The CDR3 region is CATTRGGGASHQETQYF. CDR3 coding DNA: TGTGCCACTACACGAGGCGGGGGGGCGTCTCACCAAGAGACCCAGTACTTC.

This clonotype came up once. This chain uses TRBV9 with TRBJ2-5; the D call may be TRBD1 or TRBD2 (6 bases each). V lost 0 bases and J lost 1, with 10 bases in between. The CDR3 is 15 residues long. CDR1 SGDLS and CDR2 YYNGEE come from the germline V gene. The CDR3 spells CASSVGWGAQETQYF. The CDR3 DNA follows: TGTGCCAGCAGCGTAGGATGGGGGGCCCAAGAGACCCAGTACTTC.

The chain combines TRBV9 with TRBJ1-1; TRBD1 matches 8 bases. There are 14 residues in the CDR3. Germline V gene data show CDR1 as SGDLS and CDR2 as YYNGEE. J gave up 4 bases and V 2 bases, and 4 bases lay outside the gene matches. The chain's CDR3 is CASSVWDRSTEAFF. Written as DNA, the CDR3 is TGTGCCAGCAGCGTGTGGGACAGGAGCACTGAAGCTTTCTTT.

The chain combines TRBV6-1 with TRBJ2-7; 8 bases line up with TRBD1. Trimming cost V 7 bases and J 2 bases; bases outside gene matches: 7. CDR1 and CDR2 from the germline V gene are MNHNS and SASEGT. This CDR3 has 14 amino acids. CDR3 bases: TGTGCCAGCAATTATGGACAGGGAACCTACGAGCAGTACTTC. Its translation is CASNYGQGTYEQYF.

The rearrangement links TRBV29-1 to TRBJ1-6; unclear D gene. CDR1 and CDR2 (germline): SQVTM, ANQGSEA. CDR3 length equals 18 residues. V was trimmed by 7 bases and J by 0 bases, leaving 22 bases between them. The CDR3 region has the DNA TGCAGCGAAGGGTGGGCGGTTACGAAAAGCTCCTATAATTCACCCCTCCACTTT. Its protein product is CSEGWAVTKSSYNSPLHF.